This TCR beta chain was recovered during a study of OX40 agonist ivuxolimab in advanced cancers. Libraries were prepared by immunoSEQ multiplex PCR; TCRdb keeps only in-frame clonotypes and omits some of them. Of approximately 82,000 clones listed, more than 80% were seen once; the top ten hold under 3%. The V segment lost 5 bases and the J segment 4 bases; nucleotides outside the gene matches: 1. Germline-derived CDR1 and CDR2 are MNHNY and SVGAGI (reference sequence). There are 13 residues in the CDR3. Findings and caveats of the study: Compared with others, partial responders at 0.1-3.0 mg/kg displayed clonal expansion among the lowest. The specificity for antigen of the expanded peripheral T cells was not determined.

As regards this clone: The target antigen is unknown.

The source was CD4+ or CD8+ T cells sorted from blood, collected in a trial of the OX40 agonist ivuxolimab. The chain recombines TRBV6-6 with TRBJ1-5; 8 bases map to TRBD1. The sequence derives from an adult with an advanced solid tumor such as melanoma, head and neck, liver or kidney cancer. The CDR3 loop reads CASSRDRNQPQHF. CDR3 in DNA: TGTGCCAGCAGTCGGGACAGGAATCAGCCCCAGCATTTT.